This T cell receptor (beta chain) derives from a study of T cell responses to AZD1222 COVID-19 vaccine. Assay: immunoSEQ multiplex PCR; the TCRdb copy retains only in-frame clones and omits some. The table records approximately 200,000 clones, around 88% of them present only once. The V end was cut by 1 base, the J end by 4 bases, with 12 bases between. The germline CDR1 and CDR2 sequences are SGHRS and YFSETQ. This CDR3 has 14 amino acids. The source is an adult in good health. The material sequenced was peripheral blood, taken on day 0 of AZD1222 vaccination. V usage is TRBV5-1 and J usage is TRBJ2-7; D may be TRBD1 (5 bases). The CDR3 loop reads CASSLLGAGYEQYF. Written as DNA, the CDR3 is TGCGCCAGCAGCTTGCTAGGGGCCGGTTACGAGCAGTACTTC.